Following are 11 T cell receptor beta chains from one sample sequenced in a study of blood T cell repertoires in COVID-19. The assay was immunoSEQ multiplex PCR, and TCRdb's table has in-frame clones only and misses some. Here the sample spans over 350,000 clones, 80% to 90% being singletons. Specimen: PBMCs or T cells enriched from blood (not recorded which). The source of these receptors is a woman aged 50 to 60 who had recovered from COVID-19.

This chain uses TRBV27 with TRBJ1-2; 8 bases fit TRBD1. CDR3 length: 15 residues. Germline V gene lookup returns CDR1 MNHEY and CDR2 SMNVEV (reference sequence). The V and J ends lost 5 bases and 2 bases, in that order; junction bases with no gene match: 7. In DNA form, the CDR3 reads TGTGCCAGCAGTCTCGGGACAGGTAGAAACTATGGCTACACCTTC. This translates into CASSLGTGRNYGYTF.

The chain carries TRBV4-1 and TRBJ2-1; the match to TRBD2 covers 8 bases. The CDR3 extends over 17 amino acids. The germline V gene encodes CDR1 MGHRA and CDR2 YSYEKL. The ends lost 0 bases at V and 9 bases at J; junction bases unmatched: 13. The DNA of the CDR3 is TGCGCCAGCAGCCAAGATCCGGTAGCGGGGTACGAACTTGAGCAGTTCTTC. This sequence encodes CASSQDPVAGYELEQFF.

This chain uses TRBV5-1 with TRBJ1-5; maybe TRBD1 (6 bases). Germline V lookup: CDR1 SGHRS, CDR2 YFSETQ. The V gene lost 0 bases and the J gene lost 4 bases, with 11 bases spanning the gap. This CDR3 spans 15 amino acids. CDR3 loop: CASSLGGQWNQPQHF. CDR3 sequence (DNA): TGCGCCAGCAGCTTGGGTGGACAGTGGAATCAGCCCCAGCATTTT.

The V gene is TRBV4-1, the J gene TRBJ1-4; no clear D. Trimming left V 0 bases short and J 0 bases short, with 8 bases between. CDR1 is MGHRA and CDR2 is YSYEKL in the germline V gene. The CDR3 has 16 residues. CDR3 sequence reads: CASSQDAHSTNEKLFF. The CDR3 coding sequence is TGCGCCAGCAGCCAAGATGCCCACTCAACTAATGAAAAACTGTTTTTT.

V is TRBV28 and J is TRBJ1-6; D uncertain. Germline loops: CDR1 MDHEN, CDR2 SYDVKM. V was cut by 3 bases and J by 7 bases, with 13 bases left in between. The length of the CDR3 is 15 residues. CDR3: CASSFDSGLNSPLHF. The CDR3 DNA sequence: TGTGCCAGCAGTTTCGATAGCGGCCTGAATTCACCCCTCCACTTT.

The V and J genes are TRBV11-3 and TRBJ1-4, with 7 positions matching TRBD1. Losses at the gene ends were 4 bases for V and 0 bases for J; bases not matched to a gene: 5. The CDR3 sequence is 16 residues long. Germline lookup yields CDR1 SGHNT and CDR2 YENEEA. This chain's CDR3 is CASSSRQGATNEKLFF. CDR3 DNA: TGTGCCAGCAGCTCCCGACAGGGAGCAACTAATGAAAAACTGTTTTTT.

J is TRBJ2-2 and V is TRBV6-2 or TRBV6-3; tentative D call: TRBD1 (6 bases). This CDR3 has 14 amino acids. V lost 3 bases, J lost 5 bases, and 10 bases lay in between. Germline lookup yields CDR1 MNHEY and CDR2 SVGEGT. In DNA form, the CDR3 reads TGTGCCAGCAGTTATGGGGGCGCAACCGGGGAGCTGTTTTTT. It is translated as CASSYGGATGELFF.

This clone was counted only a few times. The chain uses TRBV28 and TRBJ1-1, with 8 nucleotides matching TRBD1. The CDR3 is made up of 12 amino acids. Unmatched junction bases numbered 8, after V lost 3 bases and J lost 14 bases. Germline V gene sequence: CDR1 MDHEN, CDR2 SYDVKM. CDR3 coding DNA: TGTGCCAGCAGTTTTGATCGGGACAGGTCCTTCTTT. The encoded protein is CASSFDRDRSFF.

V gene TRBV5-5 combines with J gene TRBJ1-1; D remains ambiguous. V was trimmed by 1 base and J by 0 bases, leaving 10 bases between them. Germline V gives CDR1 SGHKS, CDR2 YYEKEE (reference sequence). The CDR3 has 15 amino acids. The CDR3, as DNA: TGTGCCAGCAGCTTGTCGTGGAGTCTGAACACTGAAGCTTTCTTT. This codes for CASSLSWSLNTEAFF.

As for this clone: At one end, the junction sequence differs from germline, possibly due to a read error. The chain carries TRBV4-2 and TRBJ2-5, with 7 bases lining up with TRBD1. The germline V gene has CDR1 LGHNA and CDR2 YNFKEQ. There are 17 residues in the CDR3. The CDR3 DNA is TGTGCCAGCAGCCAAGGGGTCTCGAGGGGGCTTCAAGGGACCCAGTACTTC. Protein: CASSQGVSRGLQGTQYF.

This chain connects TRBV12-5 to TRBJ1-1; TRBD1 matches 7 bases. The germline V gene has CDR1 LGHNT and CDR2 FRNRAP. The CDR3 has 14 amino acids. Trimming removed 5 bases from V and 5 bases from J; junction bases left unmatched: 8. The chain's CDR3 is CASGAAGGRTEAFF. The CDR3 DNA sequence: TGTGCTAGTGGTGCCGCAGGGGGTCGAACTGAAGCTTTCTTT.